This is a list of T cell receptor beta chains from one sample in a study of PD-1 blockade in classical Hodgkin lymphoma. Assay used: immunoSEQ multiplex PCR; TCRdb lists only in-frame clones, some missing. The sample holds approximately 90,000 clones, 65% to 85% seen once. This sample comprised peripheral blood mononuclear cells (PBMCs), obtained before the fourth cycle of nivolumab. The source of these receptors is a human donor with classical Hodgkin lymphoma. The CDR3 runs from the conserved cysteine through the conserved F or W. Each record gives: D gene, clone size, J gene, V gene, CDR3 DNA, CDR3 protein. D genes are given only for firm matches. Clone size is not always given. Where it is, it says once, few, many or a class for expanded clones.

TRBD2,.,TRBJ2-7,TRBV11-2,TGTGCCAGCAGCCCTCAAACTAGCGCGAGCTCCTACGAGCAGTACTTC,CASSPQTSASSYEQYF
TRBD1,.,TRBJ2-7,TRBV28,TGTGCCAGCAGTGTCCCGCACCCACAGGGGTGGTACGAGCAGTACTTC,CASSVPHPQGWYEQYF
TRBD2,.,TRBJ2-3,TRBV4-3,TGCGCCAGCAGCCAGACCCCCCTACTAGCGGGGGGCCTCGATACGCAGTATTTT,CASSQTPLLAGGLDTQYF
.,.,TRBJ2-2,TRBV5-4,TGTGCCAGCAGCTACGGTGGAGCTGAGGGGGGGGAGCTGTTTTTT,CASSYGGAEGGELFF
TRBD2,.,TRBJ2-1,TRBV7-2,TGTGCCAGCAGCTTAGCCGGGACTAGCGCGTACAATGAGCAGTTCTTC,CASSLAGTSAYNEQFF
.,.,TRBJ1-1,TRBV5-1,TGCGCCAGCAGCTTGGGTCCAGATTACACTGAAGCTTTCTTT,CASSLGPDYTEAFF
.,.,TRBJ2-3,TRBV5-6,TGTGCCAGCAGCTCGTCCGGTGGTACCAGCACAGATACGCAGTATTTT,CASSSSGGTSTDTQYF
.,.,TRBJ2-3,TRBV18,TGTGCCAGCTCACCGACCGGGACTTCCACAGATACGCAGTATTTT,CASSPTGTSTDTQYF
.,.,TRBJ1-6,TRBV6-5,TGTGCCAGCAGTTACCAGAACAACGTCGGTTCACCCCTCCACTTT,CASSYQNNVGSPLHF
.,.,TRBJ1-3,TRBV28,TGTGCCAGCAAAACCCTGGACCCCGCGCCTGGAAACACCATATATTTT,CASKTLDPAPGNTIYF
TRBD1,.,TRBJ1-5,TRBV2,TGTGCCAGCAGGACCCGGGACAGCGTCTATAGCAATCAGCCCCAGCATTTT,CASRTRDSVYSNQPQHF
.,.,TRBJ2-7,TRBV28,TGTGCCAGCAGCTCCCAGGACGGTACCTACGAGCAGTACTTC,CASSSQDGTYEQYF
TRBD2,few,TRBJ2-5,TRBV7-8,TGTGCCAGCAGCCCAGCGACCGGGACTAGCGGGGAGACCCAGTACTTC,CASSPATGTSGETQYF
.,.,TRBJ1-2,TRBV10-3,TGTGCCATCAAGGGTCTCCCAGCTACTGGCTACACCTTC,CAIKGLPATGYTF
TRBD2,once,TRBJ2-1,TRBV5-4,TGTGCCAGCAGCTTGGCCGGCCTAGCGGGTAAGGATGAGCAGTTCTTC,CASSLAGLAGKDEQFF
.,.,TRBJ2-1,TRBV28,TGTGCCAGCAGTGGCTACTCCTACAATGAGCAGTTCTTC,CASSGYSYNEQFF